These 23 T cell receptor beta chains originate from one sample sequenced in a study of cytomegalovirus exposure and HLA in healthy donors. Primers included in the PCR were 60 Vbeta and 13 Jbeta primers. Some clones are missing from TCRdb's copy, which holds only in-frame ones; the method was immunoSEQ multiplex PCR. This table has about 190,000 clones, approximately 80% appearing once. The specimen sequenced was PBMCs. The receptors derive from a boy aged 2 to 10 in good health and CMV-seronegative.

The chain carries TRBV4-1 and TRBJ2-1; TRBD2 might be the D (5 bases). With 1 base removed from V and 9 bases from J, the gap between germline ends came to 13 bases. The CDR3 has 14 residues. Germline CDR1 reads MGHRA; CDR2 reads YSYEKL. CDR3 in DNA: TGCGCCAGCAGCCAAGTATCGCTAGCTGGTGAGCAGTTCTTC. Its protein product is CASSQVSLAGEQFF.

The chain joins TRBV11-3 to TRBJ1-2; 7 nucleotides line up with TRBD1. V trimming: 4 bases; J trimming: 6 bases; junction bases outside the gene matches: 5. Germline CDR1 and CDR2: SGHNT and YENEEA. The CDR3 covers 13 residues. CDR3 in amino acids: CASSYDREDGYTF. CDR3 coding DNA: TGTGCCAGCAGCTACGACAGGGAGGATGGCTACACCTTC. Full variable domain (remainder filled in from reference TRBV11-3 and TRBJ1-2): EAGVVQSPRYKIIEKKQPVAFWCNPISGHNTLYWYLQNLGQGPELLIRYENEEAVDDSQLPKDRFSAERLKGVDSTLKIQPAELGDSAVYLCASSYDREDGYTFGSGTRLTVV.

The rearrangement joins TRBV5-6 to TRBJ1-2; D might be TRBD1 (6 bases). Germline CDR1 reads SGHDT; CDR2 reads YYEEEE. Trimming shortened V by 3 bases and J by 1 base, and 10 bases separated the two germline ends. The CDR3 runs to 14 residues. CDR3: CASSSGQSNYGYTF. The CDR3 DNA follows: TGTGCCAGCAGCTCAGGACAGAGTAACTATGGCTACACCTTC.

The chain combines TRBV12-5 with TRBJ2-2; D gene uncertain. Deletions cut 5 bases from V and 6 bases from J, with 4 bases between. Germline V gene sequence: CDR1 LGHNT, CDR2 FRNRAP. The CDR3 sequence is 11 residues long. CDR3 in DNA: TGTGCTAGTGGTCTATCCGGGGAGCTGTTTTTT. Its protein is CASGLSGELFF.

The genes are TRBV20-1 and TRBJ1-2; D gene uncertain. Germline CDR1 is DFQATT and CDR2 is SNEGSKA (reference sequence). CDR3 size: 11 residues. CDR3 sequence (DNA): TGCAGCTCATTGGCGGGGAATGGCTACACCTTC. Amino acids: CSSLAGNGYTF.

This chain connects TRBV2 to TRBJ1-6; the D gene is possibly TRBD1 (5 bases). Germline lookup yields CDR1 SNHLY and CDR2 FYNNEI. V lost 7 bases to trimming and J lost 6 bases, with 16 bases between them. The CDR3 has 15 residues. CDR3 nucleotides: TGTGCCAGCATGCAATCTCGGGGGGTTAATTCACCCCTCCACTTT. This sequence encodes CASMQSRGVNSPLHF.

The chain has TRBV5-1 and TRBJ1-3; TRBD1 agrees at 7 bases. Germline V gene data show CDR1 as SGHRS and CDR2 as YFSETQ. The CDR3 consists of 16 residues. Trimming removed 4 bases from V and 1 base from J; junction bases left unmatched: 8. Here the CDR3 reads CASSPNSQGSGNTIYF. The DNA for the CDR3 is TGCGCCAGCAGCCCCAATTCACAGGGGTCTGGAAACACCATATATTTT.

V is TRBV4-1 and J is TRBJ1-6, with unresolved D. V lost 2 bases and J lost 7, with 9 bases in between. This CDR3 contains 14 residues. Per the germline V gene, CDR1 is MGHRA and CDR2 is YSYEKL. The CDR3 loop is CASSQFVQNSPLHF. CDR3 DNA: TGCGCCAGCAGCCAATTCGTGCAGAATTCACCCCTCCACTTT.

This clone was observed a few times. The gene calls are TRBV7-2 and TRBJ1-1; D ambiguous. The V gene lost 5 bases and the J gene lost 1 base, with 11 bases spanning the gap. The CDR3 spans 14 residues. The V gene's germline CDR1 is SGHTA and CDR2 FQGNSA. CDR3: CASSPKPGNTEAFF. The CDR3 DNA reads TGTGCCAGCAGCCCTAAGCCGGGGAACACTGAAGCTTTCTTT.

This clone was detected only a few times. CDR3 DNA sequence: TGCGCCAGCAGCCAAGAGCTATCTATCGGGGGGCGCCGGGATACGCAGTATTTT. The encoded protein is CASSQELSIGGRRDTQYF. This rearrangement joins TRBV4-3 to TRBJ2-3, with D possibly being TRBD2 (7 bases). The germline gives CDR1 LGHNA, CDR2 YSLEER. CDR3 length: 18 residues. Trimming pared 0 bases from V and 6 bases from J, leaving 22 bases between.

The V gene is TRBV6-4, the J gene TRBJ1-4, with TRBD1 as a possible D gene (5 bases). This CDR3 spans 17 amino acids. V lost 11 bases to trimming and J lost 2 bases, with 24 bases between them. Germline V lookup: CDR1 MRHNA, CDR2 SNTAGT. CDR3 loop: CAGARHHTLMTNEKLFF. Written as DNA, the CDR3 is TGTGCCGGGGCTAGGCACCACACACTAATGACTAATGAAAAACTGTTTTTT.

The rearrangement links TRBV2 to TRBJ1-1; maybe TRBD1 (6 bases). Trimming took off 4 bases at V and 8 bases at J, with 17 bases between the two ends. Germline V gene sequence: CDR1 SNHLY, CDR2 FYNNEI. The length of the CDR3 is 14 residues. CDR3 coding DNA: TGTGCCAGCAGTGGGGGGCAGGGCCGCAAGGAAGCTTTCTTT. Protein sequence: CASSGGQGRKEAFF.

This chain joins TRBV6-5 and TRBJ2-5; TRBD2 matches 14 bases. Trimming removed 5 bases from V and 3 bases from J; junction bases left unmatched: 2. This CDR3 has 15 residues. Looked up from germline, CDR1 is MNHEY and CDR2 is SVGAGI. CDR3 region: CASSGTSGRKETQYF. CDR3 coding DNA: TGTGCCAGCAGTGGGACTAGCGGGAGAAAAGAGACCCAGTACTTC.

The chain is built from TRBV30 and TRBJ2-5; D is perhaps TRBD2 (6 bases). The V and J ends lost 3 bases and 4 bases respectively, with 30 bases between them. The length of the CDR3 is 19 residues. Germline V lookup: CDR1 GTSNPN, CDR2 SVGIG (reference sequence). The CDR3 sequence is CAWSFPWVGVTAGRETQYF. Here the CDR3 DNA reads TGTGCCTGGAGCTTCCCTTGGGTCGGGGTGACGGCGGGACGAGAGACCCAGTACTTC.

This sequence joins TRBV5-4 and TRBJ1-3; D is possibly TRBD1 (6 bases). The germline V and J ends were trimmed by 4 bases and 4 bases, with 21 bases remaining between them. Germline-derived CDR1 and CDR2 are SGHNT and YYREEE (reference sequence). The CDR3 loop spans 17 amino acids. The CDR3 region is CASSPDARGLGGNTIYF. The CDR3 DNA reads TGTGCCAGCAGCCCCGATGCCAGGGGTCTGGGGGGAAACACCATATATTTT. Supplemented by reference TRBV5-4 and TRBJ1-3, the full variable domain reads ETGVTQSPTHLIKTRGQQVTLRCSSQSGHNTVSWYQQALGQGPQFIFQYYREEENGRGNFPPRFSGLQFPNYSSELNVNALELDDSALYLCASSPDARGLGGNTIYFGEGSWLTVV.

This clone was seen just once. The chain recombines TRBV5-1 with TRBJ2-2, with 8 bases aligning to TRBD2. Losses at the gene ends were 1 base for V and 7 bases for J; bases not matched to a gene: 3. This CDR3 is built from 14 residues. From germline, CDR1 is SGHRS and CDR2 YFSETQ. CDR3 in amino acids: CASSLYGRDGELFF. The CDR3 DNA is TGCGCCAGCAGCTTGTACGGGAGGGACGGGGAGCTGTTTTTT.

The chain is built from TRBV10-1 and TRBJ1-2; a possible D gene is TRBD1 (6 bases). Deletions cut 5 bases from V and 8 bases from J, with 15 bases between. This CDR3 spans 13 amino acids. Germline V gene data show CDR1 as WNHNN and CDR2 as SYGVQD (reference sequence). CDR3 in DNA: TGCGCCAGCAGTCCCGAACTTAGGGGGGGCTACACCTTC. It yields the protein CASSPELRGGYTF.

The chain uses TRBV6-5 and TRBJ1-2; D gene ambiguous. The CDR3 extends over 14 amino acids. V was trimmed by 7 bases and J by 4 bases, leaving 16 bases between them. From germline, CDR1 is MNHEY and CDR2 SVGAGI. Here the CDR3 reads CASIPSPGFYGYTF. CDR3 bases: TGTGCCAGCATCCCGAGCCCGGGATTCTATGGCTACACCTTC.

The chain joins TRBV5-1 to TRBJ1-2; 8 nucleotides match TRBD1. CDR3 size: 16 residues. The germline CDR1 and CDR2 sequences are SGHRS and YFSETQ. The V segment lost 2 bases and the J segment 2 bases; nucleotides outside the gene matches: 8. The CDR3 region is CASSFSPGGGNYGYTF. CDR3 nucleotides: TGCGCCAGCAGCTTTTCCCCAGGGGGCGGAAACTATGGCTACACCTTC.

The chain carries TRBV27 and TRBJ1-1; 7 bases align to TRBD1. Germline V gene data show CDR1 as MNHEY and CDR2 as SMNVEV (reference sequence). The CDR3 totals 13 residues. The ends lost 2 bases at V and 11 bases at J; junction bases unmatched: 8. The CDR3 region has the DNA TGTGCCAGCAGTTTAACAGGGGCCGGGAAGGCTTTCTTT. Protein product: CASSLTGAGKAFF.

CDR3 nucleotides: TGCGCCAGCAGCCAAGAGACTAGTACCTACAATGAGCAGTTCTTC. Amino acids: CASSQETSTYNEQFF. The chain carries TRBV4-3 and TRBJ2-1; weak D call: TRBD2 (6 bases). The CDR3 length is 15 residues. In germline, CDR1 is LGHNA, CDR2 YSLEER. V dropped 0 bases and J dropped 2 bases, with 8 bases sitting between them.

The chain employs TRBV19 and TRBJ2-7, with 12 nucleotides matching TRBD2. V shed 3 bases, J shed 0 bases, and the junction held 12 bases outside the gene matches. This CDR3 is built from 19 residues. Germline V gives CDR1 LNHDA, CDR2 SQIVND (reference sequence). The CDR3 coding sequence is TGTGCCAGTAGTATCGTGCTGGGGCTAGCGGGAGGGAGCTCCTACGAGCAGTACTTC. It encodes CASSIVLGLAGGSSYEQYF. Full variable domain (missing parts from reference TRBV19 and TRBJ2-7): DGGITQSPKYLFRKEGQNVTLSCEQNLNHDAMYWYRQDPGQGLRLIYYSQIVNDFQKGDIAEGYSVSREKKESFPLTVTSAQKNPTAFYLCASSIVLGLAGGSSYEQYFGPGTRLTVT.

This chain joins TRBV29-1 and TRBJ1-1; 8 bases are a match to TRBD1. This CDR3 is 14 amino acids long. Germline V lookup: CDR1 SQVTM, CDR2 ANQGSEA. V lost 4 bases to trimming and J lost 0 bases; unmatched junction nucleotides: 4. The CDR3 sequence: CSVGRTGMNTEAFF. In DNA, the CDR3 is TGCAGCGTTGGCAGGACAGGGATGAACACTGAAGCTTTCTTT.